This TCR beta chain was found in a study of blood T cell repertoires in COVID-19. Germline lookup yields CDR1 SGHTA and CDR2 FQGNSA. CDR3 size: 13 residues. V was trimmed by 4 bases and J by 2 bases, leaving 8 bases between them. TCRdb's copy holds only in-frame clones and misses some; the assay was immunoSEQ multiplex PCR. The data hold tens of thousands of clones, with approximately 86% observed a single time. The chain uses TRBV7-2 and TRBJ1-2; D uncertain. The sequence came from a man aged 65 to 79 with active COVID-19. Sample: peripheral blood. CDR3 in DNA: TGTGCCAGCAGCTCCCCGGGGAACTATGGCTACACCTTC. As protein: CASSSPGNYGYTF.